This entry lists 28 T cell receptor beta chains sequenced from one sample in a study of T cell responses to AZD1222 COVID-19 vaccine. Only in-frame clones appear in the TCRdb table, and some are missing; sequencing was by immunoSEQ multiplex PCR. Among about 140,000 clones listed, 80% to 90% were seen once. Source: peripheral blood, taken on day 0 of AZD1222 vaccination. These receptors all come from an adult in good health.

The chain joins TRBV30 to TRBJ2-1, with D perhaps assigned TRBD1 or TRBD2 (5 bases each). From germline, CDR1 is GTSNPN and CDR2 SVGIG (reference sequence). CDR3 length: 14 residues. V lost 0 bases to trimming and J lost 5 bases, with 11 bases between them. CDR3 bases: TGTGCCTGGAGTGTGGGTGTGGGGGACAATGAGCAGTTCTTC. Translation: CAWSVGVGDNEQFF.

This chain links TRBV27 with TRBJ2-7, with 12 bases that match TRBD2. Germline trimming cut 6 bases from V and 4 bases from J; bases unmatched to any gene: 4. The germline CDR1 and CDR2 sequences are MNHEY and SMNVEV (reference sequence). CDR3 length: 14 residues. The CDR3 is CASSPSGRGYEQYF. CDR3 nucleotides: TGTGCCAGCAGCCCTAGCGGGAGGGGGTACGAGCAGTACTTC.

J is TRBJ1-4 and V is TRBV19; D is ambiguous. The CDR3 has 14 residues. CDR1 LNHDA and CDR2 SQIVND come from the germline V gene (reference sequence). Between the trimmed V and J ends, which lost 3 bases and 4 bases, there was a span of 9 bases. CDR3 amino acids: CASSMRHGNEKLFF. For the CDR3, the DNA is TGTGCCAGTAGTATGCGGCATGGTAATGAAAAACTGTTTTTT.

This clone appeared a single time. The chain carries TRBV3-1 (or the pseudogene TRBV3-2) and TRBJ2-1; the D call may be TRBD1 or TRBD2 (5 bases each). Trimming took off 4 bases at V and 0 bases at J, with 10 bases between the two ends. Germline CDR1 is LGHDT and CDR2 is YNNKEL (reference sequence). The CDR3 is 15 residues long. The CDR3 loop reads CASSLAGSSYNEQFF. Written as DNA, the CDR3 is TGTGCCAGCAGCCTAGCAGGGAGCTCCTACAATGAGCAGTTCTTC.

CDR3 amino acids: CASSQRQGARGYTF. The CDR3 DNA follows: TGTGCCAGCAGCCAGAGACAGGGGGCTCGGGGCTACACCTTC. The chain employs TRBV7-2 and TRBJ1-2; the match to TRBD1 covers 10 bases. The CDR3 totals 14 residues. The germline V gene encodes CDR1 SGHTA and CDR2 FQGNSA. V gave up 5 bases and J gave up 8 bases; unmatched junction bases: 8.

This clone was found a few times. The rearrangement joins TRBV30 to TRBJ1-2, with 7 bases matching TRBD1. Germline values: CDR1 GTSNPN, CDR2 SVGIG (reference sequence). V lost 0 bases to trimming and J lost 1 base; unmatched junction nucleotides: 5. CDR3 length equals 15 residues. CDR3 region: CAWSVGGIGNYGYTF. The DNA of the CDR3 is TGTGCCTGGAGTGTAGGGGGCATCGGTAACTATGGCTACACCTTC.

The CDR3 spells CASTLSVFEQFF. The CDR3 nucleotides read TGTGCCAGCACCCTGTCCGTTTTCGAGCAGTTCTTC. The chain carries TRBV6-5 and TRBJ2-1, with D uncertain. The germline V and J ends were trimmed by 7 bases and 10 bases, with 14 bases remaining between them. From germline, CDR1 is MNHEY and CDR2 SVGAGI. The CDR3 has 12 residues.

The chain joins TRBV18 to TRBJ1-2; 7 bases map to TRBD1. The length of the CDR3 is 14 residues. Trimming took 6 bases from V and 6 from J; bases not matched to a gene: 10. Germline V gene sequence: CDR1 KGHSH, CDR2 LQKENI. CDR3 bases: TGTGCCAGCTCCCCCTCGAGAGGGACAGATGGCTACACCTTC. Amino acid sequence: CASSPSRGTDGYTF.

This clone was recorded only once. The CDR3 coding sequence is TGTGCCAGCAAAACGTCGGCAGGCCCCGGGGAGCTGTTTTTT. Its translation: CASKTSAGPGELFF. The rearrangement joins TRBV25-1 to TRBJ2-2; D is unclear. Trimming cost V 7 bases and J 6 bases, with 15 bases left between them. The CDR3 sequence is 14 residues long. From germline, CDR1 is MGHDK and CDR2 SYGVNS.

The chain carries TRBV21-1 and TRBJ2-3; TRBD2 is the table's D call and was not checked against the DNA. TRBV21-1 is a recognized pseudogene. There are 12 residues in the CDR3. This CDR3 is CASMWSSDTQYF. CDR3 DNA sequence: TGTGCCAGCATGTGGAGTTCAGATACGCAGTATTTT.

This chain links TRBV6-5 with TRBJ2-7, with a tentative D call TRBD1 (6 bases). The CDR3 contains 16 residues. Germline lookup yields CDR1 MNHEY and CDR2 SVGAGI. Trimming left V 4 bases short and J 0 bases short, with 16 bases between. CDR3 region: CASSFFSGDVSYEQYF. The CDR3 region has the DNA TGTGCCAGCAGTTTTTTCTCAGGGGACGTCTCCTACGAGCAGTACTTC.

The genes are TRBV20-1 and TRBJ1-3; unclear D gene. Per the germline V gene, CDR1 is DFQATT and CDR2 is SNEGSKA (reference sequence). The CDR3 consists of 11 residues. V lost 3 bases, J lost 3 bases, and 3 bases lay in between. The CDR3 protein is CSARLGNTIYF. The CDR3, as DNA: TGCAGTGCTAGGCTTGGAAACACCATATATTTT.

In regard to this clone: At one of its ends the junction is not consistent with the germline gene, which may arise from a read error. The chain employs TRBV15 and TRBJ2-7; tentatively, D is TRBD2 (8 bases). This CDR3 spans 17 amino acids. Germline assignment: CDR1 LNHNV and CDR2 YYDKDF (reference sequence). The CDR3 DNA follows: TGTGCCACCAGCAGAGACTCCAAGGGGGCAAGCGGGGGTCCTCTCCTCTTC. Protein product: CATSRDSKGASGGPLLF.

This clone was recorded only once. V is TRBV20-1 and J is TRBJ1-1, with TRBD1 identical over 7 bases. V shed 3 bases and J 6 bases; nucleotides not matched to a gene: 13. CDR1 is DFQATT, CDR2 SNEGSKA, per germline (reference sequence). The CDR3 has 15 amino acids. The CDR3 nucleotides are TGCAGTGCTAGTTTGGACAGGTACGGGAGCGCTGAAGCTTTCTTT. Translation: CSASLDRYGSAEAFF.

V usage is TRBV19 and J usage is TRBJ2-1; D gene unclear. V shed 0 bases and J shed 2 bases, with 5 bases lying between them. Per germline, CDR1 LNHDA and CDR2 SQIVND (reference sequence). CDR3 length: 14 residues. Written as DNA, the CDR3 is TGTGCCAGTAGTATAGATGTGGCCTACAATGAGCAGTTCTTC. It specifies CASSIDVAYNEQFF.

The V gene is TRBV7-8, the J gene TRBJ2-3; 10 nucleotides agree with TRBD2. CDR1 and CDR2 from the germline V gene are SGHVS and FQNEAQ. The CDR3 consists of 16 residues. V gave up 5 bases and J gave up 4 bases; unmatched junction bases: 9. Here the CDR3 reads CASSRERGGKADTQYF. The CDR3 nucleotides read TGTGCCAGCAGCCGAGAGCGGGGGGGCAAGGCAGATACGCAGTATTTT.

The gene calls are TRBV27 and TRBJ2-2; no clear D. Germline V gene data show CDR1 as MNHEY and CDR2 as SMNVEV (reference sequence). The CDR3 runs to 14 residues. The V and J ends lost 2 bases and 1 base respectively, with 5 bases between them. The CDR3 nucleotides are TGTGCCAGCAGTTTAAGTGGGAACACCGGGGAGCTGTTTTTT. It encodes CASSLSGNTGELFF.

This sequence joins TRBV7-9 and TRBJ2-1; D call uncertain. The CDR3 has 16 amino acids. Germline CDR1 reads SEHNR; CDR2 reads FQNEAQ (reference sequence). Trimming pared 5 bases from V and 6 bases from J, leaving 20 bases between. As DNA, the CDR3 is TGTGCCAGCAGCCCTAATGTAGGGCAGGTGGGCAATGAGCAGTTCTTC. It translates to CASSPNVGQVGNEQFF.

The J gene is TRBJ2-7, the V gene TRBV14; D gene unclear. The CDR3 totals 14 residues. Germline V gives CDR1 SGHDN, CDR2 FVKESK. The V gene lost 0 bases and the J gene lost 1 base, with 7 bases spanning the gap. The CDR3 is CASSQDRRSYEQYF. For the CDR3, the DNA is TGTGCCAGCAGCCAAGACCGCAGATCCTACGAGCAGTACTTC.

CDR3 loop: CASSPSTGQGTEAFF. DNA for the CDR3: TGTGCCAGCTCACCATCCACGGGCCAGGGGACTGAAGCTTTCTTT. The V and J genes are TRBV18 and TRBJ1-1, with D tentatively TRBD1 (6 bases). Per the germline V gene, CDR1 is KGHSH and CDR2 is LQKENI. The CDR3 is 15 residues long. V was pared by 2 bases and J by 5 bases, with 15 bases between.

This sequence joins TRBV11-2 and TRBJ1-1, with 8 nucleotides matching TRBD1. There are 13 residues in the CDR3. From germline, CDR1 is SGHAT and CDR2 FQNNGV. After removal of 6 bases from V and 4 bases from J, the junction contained 4 bases not matched to a gene. The CDR3 bases are TGTGCCAGCAGTCCAACAGGGGGCACTGAAGCTTTCTTT. As protein: CASSPTGGTEAFF. Full variable domain (outside the CDR3, taken from reference TRBV11-2 and TRBJ1-1): EAGVAQSPRYKIIEKRQSVAFWCNPISGHATLYWYQQILGQGPKLLIQFQNNGVVDDSQLPKDRFSAERLKGVDSTLKIQPAKLEDSAVYLCASSPTGGTEAFFGQGTRLTVV.

The chain joins TRBV11-1 to TRBJ2-3; 7 positions agree with TRBD2. The CDR3 length is 14 residues. V trimming: 3 bases; J trimming: 0 bases; junction bases outside the gene matches: 0. Germline lookup yields CDR1 SGHAT and CDR2 FQDESV (reference sequence). DNA of the CDR3: TGTGCCAGCAGCTTGCGGGGGAGCACAGATACGCAGTATTTT. Translated, it gives CASSLRGSTDTQYF.

The rearrangement uses TRBV2 and TRBJ1-4, with 7 bases aligning to TRBD1. Germline V CDR1 and CDR2: SNHLY, FYNNEI. The CDR3 is 14 residues long. V shed 5 bases, J shed 2 bases, and the junction held 2 bases outside the gene matches. CDR3 sequence reads: CASSMGQTNEKLFF. The CDR3 DNA follows: TGTGCCAGCAGTATGGGACAGACTAATGAAAAACTGTTTTTT.

The chain joins TRBV28 to TRBJ2-1; 7 positions agree with TRBD2. CDR1 is MDHEN and CDR2 is SYDVKM in the germline V gene. With V trimmed by 1 base and J by 7 bases, 4 bases remained unmatched. This CDR3 comprises 14 residues. CDR3 DNA sequence: TGTGCCAGCAGTTTATTCAGCGGGAAGAATGAGCAGTTCTTC. It codes for CASSLFSGKNEQFF.

The chain recombines TRBV4-1 with TRBJ1-3, with 10 nucleotides matching TRBD1. The junction had 10 bases not matched to a gene; V was cut back by 4 bases and J by 4 bases. This CDR3 comprises 17 residues. Germline loops: CDR1 MGHRA, CDR2 YSYEKL. The CDR3 sequence: CASSRLLGTGVGNTIYF. In nucleotides, the CDR3 is TGCGCCAGCAGCCGCCTACTAGGGACAGGGGTCGGAAACACCATATATTTT.

The chain has TRBV7-9 and TRBJ1-4; maybe TRBD1 (5 bases). The CDR3 runs 17 residues. From germline, CDR1 is SEHNR and CDR2 FQNEAQ (reference sequence). V dropped 1 base and J dropped 0 bases, with 12 bases sitting between them. CDR3 region: CASSLGSGAATNEKLFF. CDR3 DNA: TGTGCCAGCAGCTTAGGGTCCGGGGCCGCAACTAATGAAAAACTGTTTTTT.

This chain links TRBV7-2 with TRBJ1-5; D call uncertain. With 1 base removed from V and 11 bases from J, the gap between germline ends came to 15 bases. There are 14 residues in the CDR3. Germline loops: CDR1 SGHTA, CDR2 FQGNSA. CDR3 sequence: CASSLGGRVSSQHF. CDR3 nucleotide sequence: TGTGCCAGCAGCTTAGGAGGGCGGGTAAGCTCCCAGCATTTT.

The chain couples TRBV5-6 to TRBJ1-1; 7 nucleotides line up with TRBD1. CDR1 and CDR2 (germline): SGHDT, YYEEEE. This CDR3 has 15 amino acids. The J segment lost 5 bases and the V segment lost 6 bases, leaving 13 bases of the junction unmatched. CDR3 sequence reads: CASTPGEGAWTEAFF. DNA of the CDR3: TGTGCCAGCACCCCGGGGGAGGGGGCCTGGACTGAAGCTTTCTTT.